This T cell receptor beta chain was sequenced in a study of cytomegalovirus exposure and HLA in healthy donors. Study-level points and caveats: Several of the most significant clusters appeared linked to common viral pathogens, based on a later analysis. TCR beta V segments were, for the most part, productive about 87% or about 30% of the time in an earlier analysis.

A multiplex PCR was run with 60 Vbeta primers and 13 Jbeta primers. The authors' processing: It was a later analysis that counted tens of millions of unique TCR beta chains, of which some 9.9 million were shared. The protocol was immunoSEQ multiplex PCR, while the TCRdb copy is restricted to in-frame clones and leaves out a portion. That table gives V, J and clone size, and the DNA gave D and trimming. The sample has fewer than 40,000 clones, about nine tenths seen once. CDR1 and CDR2 (germline): WNHNN, SYGVQD (reference sequence). V shed 6 bases and J 4 bases; nucleotides not matched to a gene: 0. The CDR3 has 12 residues. By frequency in the sample, this clone is medium-sized. Its target is not known.

The sample taken for sequencing was PBMCs. V usage is TRBV10-1 and J usage is TRBJ2-7; 10 bases align to TRBD2. This clonotype originated in a middle-aged woman in good health and CMV-seropositive. The CDR3 region has the DNA TGCGCCAGCAGACTAGCGGGGTACGAGCAGTACTTC. It codes for CASRLAGYEQYF.